The clone carrying this T cell receptor beta chain was observed once. Per the authors' pipeline: Reference gene primer amplification yielded estimated nucleated cell counts. Profiling relied on immunoSEQ multiplex PCR, and the TCRdb table lists in-frame clones only, not all of them. V and J calls and clone size are those listed in that table; D and trimming were worked out from the DNA. The table shows roughly 500,000 clones, with nearly 90% occurring only once. This record belongs to a study of blood T cell repertoires in COVID-19. Study overall: The study drew acute and convalescent COVID-19 samples from the United States, Italy and Spain. The cDNA or gDNA used as material had been derived from T cells, B-cell-depleted T cells, or PBMCs.

The CDR3 has 17 residues. The germline V gene has CDR1 SGHDT and CDR2 YYEEEE. J lost 1 base, V lost 9 bases, and 13 bases had no gene match. This chain links TRBV5-6 with TRBJ2-3; TRBD2 aligns across 11 bases. This receptor was identified in a man younger than 35 with COVID-19, enrolled during active disease. Sequences were obtained from peripheral blood. The CDR3 sequence is CATASGGRIVGTDTQYF. The CDR3 nucleotides read TGTGCCACGGCTAGCGGGGGGCGCATTGTTGGCACAGATACGCAGTATTTT.